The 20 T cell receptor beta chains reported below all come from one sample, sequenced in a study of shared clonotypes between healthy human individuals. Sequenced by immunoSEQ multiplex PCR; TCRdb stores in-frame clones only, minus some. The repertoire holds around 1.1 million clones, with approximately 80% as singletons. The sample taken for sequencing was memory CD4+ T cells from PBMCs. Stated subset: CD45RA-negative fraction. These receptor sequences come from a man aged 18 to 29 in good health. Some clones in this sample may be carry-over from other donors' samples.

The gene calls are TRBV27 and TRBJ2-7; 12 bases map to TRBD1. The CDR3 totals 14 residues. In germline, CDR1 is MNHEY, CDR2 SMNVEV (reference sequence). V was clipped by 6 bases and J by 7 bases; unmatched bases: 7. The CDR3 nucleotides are TGTGCCAGCAGCGGGACAGGGGGCTCCTCGGAGCAGTACTTC. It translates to CASSGTGGSSEQYF.

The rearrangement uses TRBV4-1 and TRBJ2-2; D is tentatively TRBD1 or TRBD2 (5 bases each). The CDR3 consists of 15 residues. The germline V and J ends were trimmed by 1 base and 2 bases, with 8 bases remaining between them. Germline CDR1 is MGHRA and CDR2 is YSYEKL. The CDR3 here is CASSQGGPNTGELFF. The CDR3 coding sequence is TGCGCCAGCAGCCAAGGGGGACCAAACACCGGGGAGCTGTTTTTT.

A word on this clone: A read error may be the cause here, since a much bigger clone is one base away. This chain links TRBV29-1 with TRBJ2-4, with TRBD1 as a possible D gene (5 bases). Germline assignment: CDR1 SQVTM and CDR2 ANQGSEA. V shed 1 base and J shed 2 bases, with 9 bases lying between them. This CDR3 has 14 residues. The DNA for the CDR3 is TGCAGCGTTGAAGGCCAGGGCTCCAAAAACATTCAGTACTTC. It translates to CSVEGQGSKNIQYF.

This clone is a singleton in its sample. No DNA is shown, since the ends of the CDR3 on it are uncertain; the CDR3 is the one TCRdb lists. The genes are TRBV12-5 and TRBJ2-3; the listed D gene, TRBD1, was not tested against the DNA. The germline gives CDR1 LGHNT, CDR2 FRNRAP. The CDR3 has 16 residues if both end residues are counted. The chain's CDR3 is CASGLVMGQGADTQYF.

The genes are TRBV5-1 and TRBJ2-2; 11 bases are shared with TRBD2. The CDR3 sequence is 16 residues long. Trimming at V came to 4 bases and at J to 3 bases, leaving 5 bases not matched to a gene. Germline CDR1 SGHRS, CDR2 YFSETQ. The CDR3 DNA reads TGCGCCAGCAGCCTAGCGGGGGGCAGCCACACCGGGGAGCTGTTTTTT. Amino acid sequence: CASSLAGGSHTGELFF.

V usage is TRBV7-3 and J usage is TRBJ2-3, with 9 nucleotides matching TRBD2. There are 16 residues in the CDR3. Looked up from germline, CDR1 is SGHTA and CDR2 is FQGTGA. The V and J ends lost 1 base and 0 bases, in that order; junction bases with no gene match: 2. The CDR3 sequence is CASSLNLAGSTDTQYF. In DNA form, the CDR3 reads TGTGCCAGCAGCTTAAATCTAGCGGGAAGCACAGATACGCAGTATTTT.

The CDR3 loop is CASSARASGSPKSYEQYF. The CDR3 nucleotides are TGTGCCAGCAGTGCGCGGGCTAGCGGGAGCCCCAAGTCTTACGAGCAGTACTTC. The chain has TRBV6-1 and TRBJ2-7; TRBD2 agrees at 10 bases. CDR3 length: 18 residues. Unmatched junction bases numbered 16, after V lost 4 bases and J lost 4 bases. Germline loops: CDR1 MNHNS, CDR2 SASEGT.

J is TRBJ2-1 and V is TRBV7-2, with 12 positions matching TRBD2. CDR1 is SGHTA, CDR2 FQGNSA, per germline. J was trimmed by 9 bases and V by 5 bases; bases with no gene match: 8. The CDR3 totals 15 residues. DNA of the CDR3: TGTGCCAGCAGCCCGACTAGCGGGAGAGGATTTGAGCAGTTCTTC. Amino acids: CASSPTSGRGFEQFF.

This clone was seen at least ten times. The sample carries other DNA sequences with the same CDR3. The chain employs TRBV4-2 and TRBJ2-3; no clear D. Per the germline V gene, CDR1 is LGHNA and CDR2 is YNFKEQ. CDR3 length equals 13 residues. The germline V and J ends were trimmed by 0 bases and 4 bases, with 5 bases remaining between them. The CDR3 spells CASSQEASDTQYF. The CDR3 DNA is TGTGCCAGCAGCCAAGAGGCGTCAGATACGCAGTATTTT.

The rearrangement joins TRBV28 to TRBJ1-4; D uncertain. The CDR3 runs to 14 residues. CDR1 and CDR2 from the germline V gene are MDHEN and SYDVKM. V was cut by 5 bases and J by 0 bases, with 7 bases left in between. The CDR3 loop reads CASSRHSTNEKLFF. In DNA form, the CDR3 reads TGTGCCAGCAGTCGACACTCAACTAATGAAAAACTGTTTTTT.

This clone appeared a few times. The CDR3 loop reads CASSPPDRAGNTIYF. CDR3 nucleotide sequence: TGCGCCAGCAGCCCCCCGGACAGGGCTGGAAACACCATATATTTT. The genes are TRBV5-1 and TRBJ1-3; 8 bases are a match to TRBD1. Unmatched junction bases numbered 5, after V lost 4 bases and J lost 2 bases. The germline gives CDR1 SGHRS, CDR2 YFSETQ. This CDR3 has 15 amino acids. Filled out from reference TRBV5-1 and TRBJ1-3, the complete variable domain reads KAGVTQTPRYLIKTRGQQVTLSCSPISGHRSVSWYQQTPGQGLQFLFEYFSETQRNKGNFPGRFSGRQFSNSRSEMNVSTLELGDSALYLCASSPPDRAGNTIYFGEGSWLTVV.

CDR3 sequence: CATNIEKNTEAFF. In nucleotides, the CDR3 is TGTGCCACCAACATCGAAAAGAACACTGAAGCTTTCTTT. The V call is TRBV15, the J call TRBJ1-1, with D unclear. This CDR3 has 13 residues. The V gene's germline CDR1 is LNHNV and CDR2 YYDKDF (reference sequence). Between the trimmed V and J ends, which lost 7 bases and 1 base, there was a span of 10 bases.

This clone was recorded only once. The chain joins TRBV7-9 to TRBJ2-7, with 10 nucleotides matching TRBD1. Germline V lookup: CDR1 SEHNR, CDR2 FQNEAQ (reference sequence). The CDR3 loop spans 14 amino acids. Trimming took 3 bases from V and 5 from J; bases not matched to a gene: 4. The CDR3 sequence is CASSFGQGVHEQYF. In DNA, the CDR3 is TGTGCCAGCAGCTTTGGACAGGGGGTCCACGAGCAGTACTTC.

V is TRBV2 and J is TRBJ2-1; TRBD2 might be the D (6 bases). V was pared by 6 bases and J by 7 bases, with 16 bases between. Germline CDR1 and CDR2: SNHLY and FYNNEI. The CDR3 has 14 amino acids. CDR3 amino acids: CASRGKTSINEQFF. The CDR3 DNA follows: TGTGCCAGCAGGGGGAAGACTAGTATAAATGAGCAGTTCTTC.

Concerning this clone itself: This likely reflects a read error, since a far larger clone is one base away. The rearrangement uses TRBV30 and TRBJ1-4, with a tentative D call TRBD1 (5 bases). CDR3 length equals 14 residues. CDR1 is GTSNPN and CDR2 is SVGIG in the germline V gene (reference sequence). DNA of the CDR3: TGTGCCTGGGGGGGGTTGGGACTAAATGAAAAACTGTCTTTT. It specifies CAWGGLGLNEKLSF.

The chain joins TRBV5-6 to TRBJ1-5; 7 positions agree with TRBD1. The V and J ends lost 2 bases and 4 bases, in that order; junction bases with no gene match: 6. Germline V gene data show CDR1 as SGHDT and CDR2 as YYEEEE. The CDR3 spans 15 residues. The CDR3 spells CASSLTTGQNQPQHF. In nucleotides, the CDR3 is TGTGCCAGCAGCTTAACGACAGGGCAGAATCAGCCCCAGCATTTT.

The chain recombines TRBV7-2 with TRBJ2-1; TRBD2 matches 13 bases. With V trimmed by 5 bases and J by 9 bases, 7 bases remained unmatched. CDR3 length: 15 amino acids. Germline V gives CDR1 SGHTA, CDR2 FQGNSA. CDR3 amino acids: CASSTRTSGSGEQFF. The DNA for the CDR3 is TGTGCCAGCAGCACCCGGACTAGCGGGAGTGGTGAGCAGTTCTTC.

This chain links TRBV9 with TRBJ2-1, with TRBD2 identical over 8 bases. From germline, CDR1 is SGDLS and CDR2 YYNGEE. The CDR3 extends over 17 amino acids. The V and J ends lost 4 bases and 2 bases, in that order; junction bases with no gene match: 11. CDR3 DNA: TGTGCCAGCAGCCCCAGGGGAAGCGGGAGTACCTACAATGAGCAGTTCTTC. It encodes CASSPRGSGSTYNEQFF.

CDR3 sequence (DNA): TGTGCCTGGGGGGGGGCCACAGGGGTGGAGACCCAGTACTTC. Translated, it gives CAWGGATGVETQYF. The rearrangement joins TRBV30 to TRBJ2-5; the D gene could be TRBD1 or TRBD2 (7 bases each). The CDR3 spans 14 residues. V was shortened by 5 bases and J by 5 bases, with 18 bases between the two germline ends. Per germline, CDR1 GTSNPN and CDR2 SVGIG (reference sequence). The entire variable domain, with the rest obtained from reference TRBV30 and TRBJ2-5, is as follows: SQTIHQWPATLVQPVGSPLSLECTVEGTSNPNLYWYRQAAGRGLQLLFYSVGIGQISSEVPQNLSASRPQDRQFILSSKKLLLSDSGFYLCAWGGATGVETQYFGPGTRLLVL.

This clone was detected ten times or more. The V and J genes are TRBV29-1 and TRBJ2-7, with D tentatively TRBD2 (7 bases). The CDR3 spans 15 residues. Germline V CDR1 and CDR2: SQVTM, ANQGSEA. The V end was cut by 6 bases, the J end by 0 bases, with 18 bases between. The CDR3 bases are TGCAGCGTCGAGCCCGAGGGGGGGGGCTCCTACGAGCAGTACTTC. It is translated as CSVEPEGGGSYEQYF.